This T cell receptor beta chain was sequenced during a study of T-cell memory formation after mild COVID-19. In germline, CDR1 is LGHDT, CDR2 YNNKEL (reference sequence). V lost 4 bases and J 6 bases, leaving 12 bases between the germline ends. The CDR3 loop spans 13 amino acids. TCRdb called the 5' RACE reads again in MiXCR, with one record for every CDR3 protein. The data show under 250,000 distinct CDR3 sequences, approximately 10% seen once. The chain combines TRBV3-1 with TRBJ1-1; D is unclear. This sequence originates from a man between 18 and 29 years old who had mild COVID-19 (a few samples of this study predate the infection). Cell type and time point are not known. Sequenced: PBMCs or a T cell subset sorted from them (not recorded which). The CDR3 region is CASSPTSASEAFF. CDR3 in DNA: TGTGCCAGCAGCCCTACTTCAGCATCTGAAGCTTTCTTT.